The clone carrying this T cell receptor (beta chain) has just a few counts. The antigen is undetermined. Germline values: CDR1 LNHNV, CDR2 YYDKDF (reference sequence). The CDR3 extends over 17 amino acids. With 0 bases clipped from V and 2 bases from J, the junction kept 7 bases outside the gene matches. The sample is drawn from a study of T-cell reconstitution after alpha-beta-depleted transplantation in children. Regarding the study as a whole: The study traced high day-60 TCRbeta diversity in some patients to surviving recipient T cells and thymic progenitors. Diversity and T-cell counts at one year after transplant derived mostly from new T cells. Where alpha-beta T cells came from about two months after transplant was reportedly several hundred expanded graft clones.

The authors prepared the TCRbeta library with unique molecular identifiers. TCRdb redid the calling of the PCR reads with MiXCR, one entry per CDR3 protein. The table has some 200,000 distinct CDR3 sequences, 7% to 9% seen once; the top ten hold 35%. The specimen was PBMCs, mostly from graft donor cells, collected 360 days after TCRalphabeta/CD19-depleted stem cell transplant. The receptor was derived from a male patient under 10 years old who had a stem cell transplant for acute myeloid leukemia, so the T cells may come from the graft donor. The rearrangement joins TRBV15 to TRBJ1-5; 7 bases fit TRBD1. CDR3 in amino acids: CATSRDLKGAGNQPQHF. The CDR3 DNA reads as TGTGCCACCAGCAGAGATCTTAAGGGGGCTGGCAATCAGCCCCAGCATTTT.